Presented here are 21 T cell receptor beta chains from one specimen sequenced in a study of shared clonotypes between healthy human individuals. Profiling relied on immunoSEQ multiplex PCR, and the TCRdb table lists in-frame clones only, not all of them. The profile covers approximately 700,000 clones, with more than 70% appearing a single time and around 2% taken by the ten largest. Sequencing input: memory CD4+ T cells sorted from blood. Subset defined: CD45RA-negative fraction. These receptors originate from a woman aged 25 to 45 in good health.

As to this clone: Other DNA sequences of this sample code for an identical CDR3. V gene TRBV5-1 combines with J gene TRBJ1-1; D is ambiguous. V gave up 4 bases and J gave up 2 bases, with 12 bases separating them. CDR1 is SGHRS, CDR2 YFSETQ, per germline. The CDR3 sequence is 14 residues long. This CDR3 is CASSAQLANTEAFF. DNA for the CDR3: TGCGCCAGCAGCGCCCAATTGGCTAACACTGAAGCTTTCTTT.

The chain recombines TRBV11-3 with TRBJ2-7; a weak D match, TRBD2 (6 bases). CDR3 size: 15 residues. Germline V gene lookup returns CDR1 SGHNT and CDR2 YENEEA. Trimming cost V 5 bases and J 0 bases, with 14 bases left between them. CDR3: CASSPAGPHSYEQYF. The CDR3 DNA is TGTGCCAGCAGCCCGGCGGGACCCCACTCCTACGAGCAGTACTTC.

The chain couples TRBV7-9 to TRBJ1-1; no reliable D call. The germline gives CDR1 SEHNR, CDR2 FQNEAQ (reference sequence). This CDR3 region has 13 residues. Trimming pared 5 bases from V and 8 bases from J, leaving 15 bases between. The CDR3 sequence is CASSTGPRSEAFF. CDR3 bases: TGTGCCAGCAGCACCGGGCCTCGGTCGGAAGCTTTCTTT.

The chain carries TRBV6-5 and TRBJ1-1; no firm D call. V shed 2 bases and J shed 11 bases, with 9 bases lying between them. Germline V gives CDR1 MNHEY, CDR2 SVGAGI. This CDR3 region has 11 residues. In DNA form, the CDR3 reads TGTGCCAGCAGTTACAACAAACGCGCTTTCTTT. This codes for CASSYNKRAFF.

V gene TRBV2 combines with J gene TRBJ2-7, with TRBD2 matching over 7 bases. V lost 5 bases, J lost 0 bases, and 4 bases stayed unmatched. There are 14 residues in the CDR3. Germline V lookup: CDR1 SNHLY, CDR2 FYNNEI. CDR3 nucleotides: TGTGCCAGCAGTCCCGGACTAGGCTCCTACGAGCAGTACTTC. Amino acid sequence: CASSPGLGSYEQYF.

This rearrangement joins TRBV6-6 to TRBJ2-7; 9 positions agree with TRBD2. The CDR3 extends over 15 amino acids. The V gene end was trimmed by 2 bases and the J gene end by 5 bases; junction bases not matched to a gene: 7. Germline CDR1 reads MNHNY; CDR2 reads SVGAGI (reference sequence). The CDR3 region has the DNA TGTGCCAGCAGTTACGATCTAGCGGGATTTCACGAGCAGTACTTC. Encoded protein: CASSYDLAGFHEQYF.

The chain combines TRBV6-1 with TRBJ2-5; D is unclear. V lost 10 bases to trimming and J lost 2 bases, with 14 bases between them. The CDR3 is 13 residues long. Germline values: CDR1 MNHNS, CDR2 SASEGT. The CDR3 coding sequence is TGTGCCACCCCCCCACCCAATCAAGAGACCCAGTACTTC. This codes for CATPPPNQETQYF.

The chain recombines TRBV2 with TRBJ2-3; 9 bases map to TRBD1. Germline CDR1 SNHLY, CDR2 FYNNEI. V trimming: 6 bases; J trimming: 2 bases; junction bases outside the gene matches: 9. The CDR3 extends over 16 amino acids. The CDR3 region has the DNA TGTGCCAGCAGCGCCGGGACAGGGTTGGTCACAGATACGCAGTATTTT. The encoded protein is CASSAGTGLVTDTQYF.

This clone appeared a single time. The CDR3 loop reads CASSPTLWGQPQHF. CDR3 nucleotides: TGTGCCAGCAGTCCGACCCTTTGGGGCCAGCCCCAGCATTTT. V gene TRBV28 combines with J gene TRBJ1-5; tentative D call: TRBD1 (5 bases). CDR3 length: 14 residues. Trimming took off 5 bases at V and 7 bases at J, with 15 bases between the two ends. Germline-derived CDR1 and CDR2 are MDHEN and SYDVKM. Full variable domain (missing parts from reference TRBV28 and TRBJ1-5): DVKVTQSSRYLVKRTGEKVFLECVQDMDHENMFWYRQDPGLGLRLIYFSYDVKMKEKGDIPEGYSVSREKKERFSLILESASTNQTSMYLCASSPTLWGQPQHFGDGTRLSIL.

The chain employs TRBV5-1 and TRBJ2-3; D is unclear. Trimming pared 0 bases from V and 0 bases from J, leaving 14 bases between. This CDR3 spans 17 amino acids. The V gene's germline CDR1 is SGHRS and CDR2 YFSETQ. CDR3 sequence (DNA): TGCGCCAGCAGCTTGGTTTCAGAAGCTTTTAGCACAGATACGCAGTATTTT. It encodes CASSLVSEAFSTDTQYF.

This clone occurred a few times. The rearrangement joins TRBV6-6 to TRBJ2-7; D gene ambiguous. In germline, CDR1 is MNHNY, CDR2 SVGAGI (reference sequence). V lost 5 bases and J lost 4, with 9 bases in between. The CDR3 spans 12 residues. CDR3 in amino acids: CASSPSEYEQYF. In DNA, the CDR3 is TGTGCCAGCAGTCCGAGCGAATACGAGCAGTACTTC.

The chain links TRBV30 to TRBJ2-1, with 7 bases fitting TRBD2. Trimming cost V 2 bases and J 3 bases; bases outside gene matches: 7. CDR1 is GTSNPN and CDR2 is SVGIG in the germline V gene (reference sequence). CDR3 length: 15 amino acids. CDR3 region: CAWSISGGHYNEQFF. The CDR3 region has the DNA TGTGCCTGGAGTATCTCGGGAGGACACTACAATGAGCAGTTCTTC. Based on the CDR3 plus reference TRBV30 and TRBJ2-1, the full variable domain is SQTIHQWPATLVQPVGSPLSLECTVEGTSNPNLYWYRQAAGRGLQLLFYSVGIGQISSEVPQNLSASRPQDRQFILSSKKLLLSDSGFYLCAWSISGGHYNEQFFGPGTRLTVL.

The gene calls are TRBV20-1 and TRBJ2-1; D is unresolved. V was pared by 5 bases and J by 5 bases, with 7 bases between. Germline lookup yields CDR1 DFQATT and CDR2 SNEGSKA (reference sequence). The CDR3 totals 11 residues. CDR3 region: CSAPYHNEQFF. The CDR3 DNA sequence: TGCAGTGCTCCTTATCACAATGAGCAGTTCTTC.

V is TRBV7-8 and J is TRBJ1-4, with TRBD1 matching 7 bases. The CDR3 contains 16 residues. V lost 4 bases, J lost 7 bases, and 12 bases stayed unmatched. Germline CDR1 SGHVS, CDR2 FQNEAQ. CDR3 in DNA: TGTGCCAGCAGCTCTACAGGGGTTTGGGGGCGTGAAAAACTGTTTTTT. Translating gives CASSSTGVWGREKLFF.

CDR3 sequence (DNA): TGTGCCAGCAGAAACCCAGGGCGGCGGGACACTGAAGCTTTCTTT. Amino acid sequence: CASRNPGRRDTEAFF. The gene calls are TRBV11-2 and TRBJ1-1; D is perhaps TRBD1 (5 bases). Trimming shortened V by 6 bases and J by 3 bases, and 17 bases separated the two germline ends. Germline V lookup: CDR1 SGHAT, CDR2 FQNNGV. The CDR3 spans 15 residues.

This clone has a handful of counts. In DNA, the CDR3 is TGTGCCAGCAGTCCACCGCAGACTAGCGGGACCCGGGAGCAGTTCTTC. This codes for CASSPPQTSGTREQFF. The gene calls are TRBV28 and TRBJ2-1, with TRBD2 identical over 11 bases. J gave up 10 bases and V 5 bases, and 13 bases lay outside the gene matches. Germline lookup yields CDR1 MDHEN and CDR2 SYDVKM. The CDR3 totals 16 residues. Drawing the rest from reference TRBV28 and TRBJ2-1, the complete variable domain is DVKVTQSSRYLVKRTGEKVFLECVQDMDHENMFWYRQDPGLGLRLIYFSYDVKMKEKGDIPEGYSVSREKKERFSLILESASTNQTSMYLCASSPPQTSGTREQFFGPGTRLTVL.

DNA for the CDR3: TGTGCCAGCAGCCCTCGGGACAGGGGAAATGCGGCTTTCTTT. Amino acids: CASSPRDRGNAAFF. The chain couples TRBV27 to TRBJ1-1; TRBD1 aligns across 10 bases. The CDR3 totals 14 residues. With 6 bases clipped from V and 11 bases from J, the junction kept 12 bases outside the gene matches. CDR1 is MNHEY, CDR2 SMNVEV, per germline (reference sequence).

The chain links TRBV25-1 to TRBJ2-1, with D possibly being TRBD1 (5 bases). CDR3 size: 17 residues. The V end lost 3 bases, the J end lost 0 bases, and 15 bases lay between the germline ends. The germline CDR1 and CDR2 sequences are MGHDK and SYGVNS. The CDR3 region has the DNA TGTGCCAGCAGTGATGCCCGACAGACGCACTCCTACAATGAGCAGTTCTTC. The encoded protein is CASSDARQTHSYNEQFF.

The CDR3: CASSMTLGRGYTF. CDR3 sequence (DNA): TGTGCCAGCAGCATGACACTGGGGAGGGGCTACACCTTC. The chain employs TRBV28 and TRBJ1-2; D ambiguous. Trimming cost V 6 bases and J 8 bases, with 16 bases left between them. The CDR3 has 13 residues. Per the germline V gene, CDR1 is MDHEN and CDR2 is SYDVKM.

This sequence joins TRBV27 and TRBJ1-4; no reliable D call. Germline CDR1 is MNHEY and CDR2 is SMNVEV (reference sequence). Trimming took 7 bases from V and 0 from J, leaving 12 bases between them. This CDR3 spans 15 amino acids. CDR3 nucleotide sequence: TGTGCCAGCAAAGTCCTGACGGCAACTAATGAAAAACTGTTTTTT. Translated, it gives CASKVLTATNEKLFF. Together with reference TRBV27 and TRBJ1-4, the CDR3 gives the full variable domain: EAQVTQNPRYLITVTGKKLTVTCSQNMNHEYMSWYRQDPGLGLRQIYYSMNVEVTDKGDVPEGYKVSRKEKRNFPLILESPSPNQTSLYFCASKVLTATNEKLFFGSGTQLSVL.

The chain uses TRBV5-1 and TRBJ2-7; 8 bases align to TRBD2. The CDR3 runs to 16 residues. Trimming at V came to 3 bases and at J to 2 bases, leaving 10 bases not matched to a gene. Germline-derived CDR1 and CDR2 are SGHRS and YFSETQ. CDR3 sequence (DNA): TGCGCCAGCAGCTCGTCGTCGACTAGCGTCCCCTACGAGCAGTACTTC. This codes for CASSSSSTSVPYEQYF. The entire variable domain, with the rest obtained from reference TRBV5-1 and TRBJ2-7, is as follows: KAGVTQTPRYLIKTRGQQVTLSCSPISGHRSVSWYQQTPGQGLQFLFEYFSETQRNKGNFPGRFSGRQFSNSRSEMNVSTLELGDSALYLCASSSSSTSVPYEQYFGPGTRLTVT.